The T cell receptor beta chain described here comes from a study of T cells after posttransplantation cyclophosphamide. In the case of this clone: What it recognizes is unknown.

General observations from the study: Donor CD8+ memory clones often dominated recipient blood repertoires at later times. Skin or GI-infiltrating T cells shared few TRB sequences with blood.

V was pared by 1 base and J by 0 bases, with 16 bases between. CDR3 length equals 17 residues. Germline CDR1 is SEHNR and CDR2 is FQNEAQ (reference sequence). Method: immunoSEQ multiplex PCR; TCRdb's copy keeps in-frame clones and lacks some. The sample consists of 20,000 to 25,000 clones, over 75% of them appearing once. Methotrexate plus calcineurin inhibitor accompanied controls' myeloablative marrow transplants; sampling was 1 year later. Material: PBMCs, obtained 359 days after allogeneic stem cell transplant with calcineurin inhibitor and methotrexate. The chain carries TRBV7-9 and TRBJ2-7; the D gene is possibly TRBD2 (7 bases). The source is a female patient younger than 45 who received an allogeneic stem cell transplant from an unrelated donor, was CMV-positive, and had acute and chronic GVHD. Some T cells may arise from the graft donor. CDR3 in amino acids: CASSLVGGGRSSYEQYF. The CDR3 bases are TGTGCCAGCAGCTTAGTGGGCGGGGGCCGAAGCTCCTACGAGCAGTACTTC.